This T cell receptor (beta chain) was captured by sequencing in a study of blood T cell repertoires in COVID-19. Study details: T cells, B-cell-depleted T cells, or PBMCs provided the cDNA or gDNA that served as material.

Only in-frame clones appear in the TCRdb table, and some are missing; sequencing was by immunoSEQ multiplex PCR. The sample yields 150,000 or so clones, about 89% seen once. One Seattle source followed patients from active infection through their disease course. The V gene's germline CDR1 is MNHEY and CDR2 SMNVEV (reference sequence). The CDR3 loop spans 15 amino acids. V dropped 0 bases and J dropped 9 bases, with 18 bases sitting between them. V gene TRBV27 combines with J gene TRBJ2-7, with a tentative D call TRBD2 (6 bases). The sequencing sample was made of peripheral blood. The clonotype comes from a man aged 55 to 69 with COVID-19, enrolled during active disease. The CDR3 nucleotides read TGTGCCAGCAGTTTATCCGTGGCGGGGAATACGCGGCAGTACTTC. It specifies CASSLSVAGNTRQYF.